The 13 T cell receptor beta chains in this list originate from one sample, sequenced in a study of response to subunit inactivated influenza vaccine. TCRdb independently ran MiXCR on the RT-PCR reads; one entry per CDR3 protein. The sample has around 580,000 distinct CDR3 sequences, around 15% seen once. Sample: PBMCs from blood, taken less than 13 days after vaccination. The receptors derive from a man aged 50 to 59 who received an inactivated influenza vaccine.

The chain links TRBV5-4 to TRBJ1-6, with D unclear. Germline CDR1 is SGHNT and CDR2 is YYREEE (reference sequence). This CDR3 has 14 amino acids. Between the trimmed V and J ends, which lost 4 bases and 8 bases, there was a span of 13 bases. As DNA, the CDR3 is TGTGCCAGCAGCCTCGGAGTACATGATTCACCCCTCCACTTT. It codes for CASSLGVHDSPLHF.

The chain combines TRBV12-3 or TRBV12-4 with TRBJ1-6, with 8 bases identical to TRBD1. The CDR3 is made up of 14 amino acids. V was clipped by 5 bases and J by 7 bases; unmatched bases: 4. CDR3 protein: CASSQTGENSPLHF. CDR3 DNA: TGTGCCAGCAGTCAGACAGGGGAAAATTCACCCCTCCACTTT.

This clonotype was counted between two and nine times. The V call is TRBV18, the J call TRBJ2-5; the D is unclear. Germline CDR1 KGHSH, CDR2 LQKENI. The CDR3 consists of 13 residues. The V end lost 3 bases, the J end lost 0 bases, and 5 bases lay between the germline ends. CDR3 nucleotide sequence: TGTGCCAGCTCACCTAACGACCAAGAGACCCAGTACTTC. Translated, it gives CASSPNDQETQYF.

The chain joins TRBV12-3 or TRBV12-4 to TRBJ1-2; weak D call: TRBD1 (5 bases). The V and J ends lost 5 bases and 5 bases respectively, with 9 bases between them. This CDR3 is 12 amino acids long. The CDR3 region is CASSPRQYGYTF. Here the CDR3 DNA reads TGTGCCAGCAGTCCCCGACAGTATGGCTACACCTTC.

This clonotype was counted only a few times. V usage is TRBV5-5 and J usage is TRBJ1-3, with D possibly matching TRBD1 (5 bases). The CDR3 has 17 amino acids. V lost 0 bases and J lost 4, with 17 bases in between. Germline V gene data show CDR1 as SGHKS and CDR2 as YYEKEE (reference sequence). Written as DNA, the CDR3 is TGTGCCAGCAGCTTGGATTCTCCGGGGCCATCAGGAAACACCATATATTTT. This sequence encodes CASSLDSPGPSGNTIYF. The full variable domain, with the rest looked up from reference TRBV5-5 and TRBJ1-3, is DAGVTQSPTHLIKTRGQQVTLRCSPISGHKSVSWYQQVLGQGPQFIFQYYEKEERGRGNFPDRFSARQFPNYSSELNVNALLLGDSALYLCASSLDSPGPSGNTIYFGEGSWLTVV.

The chain combines TRBV5-4 with TRBJ2-1; D might be TRBD1 (8 bases). The germline CDR1 and CDR2 sequences are SGHNT and YYREEE (reference sequence). This CDR3 region has 15 residues. The V and J ends lost 4 bases and 4 bases respectively, with 15 bases between them. The CDR3 loop is CASSKQGGGYNEQFF. CDR3 nucleotides: TGTGCCAGCAGCAAACAGGGGGGGGGGTACAATGAGCAGTTCTTC.

A few counts support this clonotype. The chain is built from TRBV12-3 or TRBV12-4 and TRBJ2-7; D remains ambiguous. V gave up 3 bases and J gave up 2 bases, with 14 bases separating them. The CDR3 runs to 15 residues. Here the CDR3 DNA reads TGTGCCAGCAGTTTTGGTATCGGCAGAGCCTACGAGCAGTACTTC. Translated, it gives CASSFGIGRAYEQYF.

This rearrangement joins TRBV5-1 to TRBJ2-1; the D is unclear. V lost 4 bases, J lost 6 bases, and 11 bases lay in between. The CDR3 is made up of 13 amino acids. Looked up from germline, CDR1 is SGHRS and CDR2 is YFSETQ. The CDR3 bases are TGCGCCAGCAGCGGCCCTCGGGCCAATGAGCAGTTCTTC. It encodes CASSGPRANEQFF.

The chain employs TRBV30 and TRBJ2-5, with no clear D. Looked up from germline, CDR1 is GTSNPN and CDR2 is SVGIG (reference sequence). This CDR3 has 13 amino acids. Between the trimmed V and J ends, which lost 4 bases and 2 bases, there was a span of 11 bases. CDR3 loop: CAWTAQVQETQYF. The CDR3 nucleotides are TGTGCCTGGACGGCGCAGGTACAAGAGACCCAGTACTTC. Based on the CDR3 plus reference TRBV30 and TRBJ2-5, the full variable domain is SQTIHQWPATLVQPVGSPLSLECTVEGTSNPNLYWYRQAAGRGLQLLFYSVGIGQISSEVPQNLSASRPQDRQFILSSKKLLLSDSGFYLCAWTAQVQETQYFGPGTRLLVL.

This clonotype was seen a handful of times. V is TRBV29-1 and J is TRBJ2-7; 9 nucleotides line up with TRBD2. Trimming took 4 bases from V and 3 from J; bases not matched to a gene: 7. The length of the CDR3 is 14 residues. CDR1 and CDR2 (germline): SQVTM, ANQGSEA. The CDR3 region has the DNA TGCAGCGTTGTCCTCGCTAGCGGGATCTACGAGCAGTACTTC. This gives the protein CSVVLASGIYEQYF.

The chain is built from TRBV27 and TRBJ2-5, with 9 nucleotides matching TRBD2. The CDR3 length is 18 residues. Germline V gene sequence: CDR1 MNHEY, CDR2 SMNVEV (reference sequence). V shed 7 bases, J shed 5 bases, and the junction held 20 bases outside the gene matches. CDR3 protein: CASIVILGISGRRETQYF. CDR3 sequence (DNA): TGTGCCAGCATTGTTATCCTGGGGATAAGCGGGAGGCGGGAGACCCAGTACTTC.

A few counts support this clonotype. V and J are TRBV3-1 and TRBJ2-5; no reliable D call. The V end lost 3 bases, the J end lost 4 bases, and 9 bases lay between the germline ends. The germline V gene encodes CDR1 LGHDT and CDR2 YNNKEL (reference sequence). The CDR3 runs to 13 residues. The CDR3 loop is CASSHLARETQYF. The CDR3 DNA reads as TGTGCCAGCAGCCATCTTGCGAGAGAGACCCAGTACTTC.

This chain uses TRBV9 with TRBJ1-2; D remains ambiguous. This CDR3 region has 17 residues. Germline values: CDR1 SGDLS, CDR2 YYNGEE. V was clipped by 1 base and J by 3 bases, with 19 bases between them. CDR3 region: CASSVTHLTSGDYGYTF. CDR3 nucleotides: TGTGCCAGCAGCGTAACCCACCTCACTTCAGGTGACTATGGCTACACCTTC.